Following are 7 T cell receptor beta chains from one sample sequenced in a study of control samples from healthy donors and cancer patients. Sequencing used immunoSEQ multiplex PCR; TCRdb keeps in-frame clones, though not all of them. The profile shows 55,000 to 80,000 clones, approximately 90% of them singletons. Source material: PBMCs. These TCRs come from a man aged 55-75 years with colorectal cancer.

The CDR3: CASSPRTGGSTGELFF. CDR3 nucleotides: TGTGCCAGCAGCCCCCGGACAGGGGGCTCCACCGGGGAGCTGTTTTTT. The gene calls are TRBV7-2 and TRBJ2-2; 11 positions agree with TRBD1. Germline lookup yields CDR1 SGHTA and CDR2 FQGNSA. The trim removed 5 bases at V and 4 bases at J, leaving 6 bases unmatched. This CDR3 comprises 16 residues.

The CDR3 nucleotides are TGCAGCGCTGGGGACGGATATAATTCACCCCTCCACTTT. Translating it yields CSAGDGYNSPLHF. The J gene is TRBJ1-6, the V gene TRBV29-1, with a tentative D call TRBD1 (5 bases). The V gene's germline CDR1 is SQVTM and CDR2 ANQGSEA. The CDR3 length is 13 residues. V lost 7 bases and J lost 4, with 11 bases in between.

The chain carries TRBV6-6 and TRBJ1-5; D gene uncertain. Germline V CDR1 and CDR2: MNHNY, SVGAGI (reference sequence). The CDR3 contains 14 residues. V lost 2 bases and J 0 bases, leaving 5 bases between the germline ends. CDR3 in DNA: TGTGCCAGCAGTTACCGTGGTAGCAATCAGCCCCAGCATTTT. Encoded protein: CASSYRGSNQPQHF.

V gene TRBV9 combines with J gene TRBJ1-3; TRBD1 is a possible D gene (5 bases). CDR1 and CDR2 from the germline V gene are SGDLS and YYNGEE. With 3 bases removed from V and 0 bases from J, the gap between germline ends came to 13 bases. This CDR3 has 16 amino acids. This CDR3 is CASSEGPISSGNTIYF. For the CDR3, the DNA is TGTGCCAGCAGCGAGGGGCCGATTAGCTCTGGAAACACCATATATTTT.

The rearrangement uses TRBV7-8 and TRBJ1-5; no reliable D call. The CDR3 length is 13 residues. V dropped 1 base and J dropped 11 bases, with 12 bases sitting between them. Germline values: CDR1 SGHVS, CDR2 FQNEAQ. The CDR3 DNA reads TGTGCCAGCAGCTTAGGCACCGTTAGGGCCCAGCATTTT. This gives the protein CASSLGTVRAQHF.

V gene TRBV11-3 combines with J gene TRBJ1-1, with 8 nucleotides matching TRBD1. The ends lost 5 bases at V and 10 bases at J; junction bases unmatched: 18. CDR1 SGHNT and CDR2 YENEEA come from the germline V gene. The CDR3 totals 16 residues. The CDR3 sequence: CASSPRHGQGEYRAFF. The CDR3 nucleotides read TGTGCCAGCAGCCCCCGACACGGACAGGGCGAGTATAGAGCTTTCTTT.

This clone showed up just once. This chain joins TRBV18 and TRBJ2-6, with TRBD2 identical over 9 bases. The J segment lost 4 bases and the V segment lost 3 bases, leaving 7 bases of the junction unmatched. Looked up from germline, CDR1 is KGHSH and CDR2 is LQKENI. CDR3 length equals 17 residues. In nucleotides, the CDR3 is TGTGCCAGCTCACCGGATCTAGCGGGGTTAGGGGCCAACGTCCTGACTTTC. This gives the protein CASSPDLAGLGANVLTF. The variable domain in full, completed from reference TRBV18 and TRBJ2-6, reads NAGVMQNPRHLVRRRGQEARLRCSPMKGHSHVYWYRQLPEEGLKFMVYLQKENIIDESGMPKERFSAEFPKEGPSILRIQQVVRGDSAAYFCASSPDLAGLGANVLTFGAGSRLTVL.